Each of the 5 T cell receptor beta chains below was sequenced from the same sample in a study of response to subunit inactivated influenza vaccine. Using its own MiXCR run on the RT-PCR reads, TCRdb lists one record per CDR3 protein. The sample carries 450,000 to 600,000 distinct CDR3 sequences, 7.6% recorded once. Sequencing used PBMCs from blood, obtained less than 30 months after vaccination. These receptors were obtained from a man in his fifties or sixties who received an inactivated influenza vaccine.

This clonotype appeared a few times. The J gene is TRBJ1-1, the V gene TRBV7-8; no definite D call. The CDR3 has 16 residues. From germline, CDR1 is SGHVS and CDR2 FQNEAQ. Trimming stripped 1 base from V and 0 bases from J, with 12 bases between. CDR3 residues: CASSLVARALNTEAFF. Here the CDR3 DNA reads TGTGCCAGCAGCTTAGTCGCCAGAGCTCTGAACACTGAAGCTTTCTTT.

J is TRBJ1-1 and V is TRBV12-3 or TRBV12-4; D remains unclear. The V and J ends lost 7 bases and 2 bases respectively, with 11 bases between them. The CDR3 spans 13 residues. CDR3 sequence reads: CASMPSPNTEAFF. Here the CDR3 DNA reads TGTGCCAGCATGCCCAGTCCTAACACTGAAGCTTTCTTT.

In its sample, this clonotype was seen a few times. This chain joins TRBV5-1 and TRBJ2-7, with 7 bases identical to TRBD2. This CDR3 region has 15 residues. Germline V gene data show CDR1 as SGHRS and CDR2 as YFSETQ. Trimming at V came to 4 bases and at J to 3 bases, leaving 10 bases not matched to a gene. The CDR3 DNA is TGCGCCAGCAGCCGGACTAGTCCTGACCTCTACGAGCAGTACTTC. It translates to CASSRTSPDLYEQYF. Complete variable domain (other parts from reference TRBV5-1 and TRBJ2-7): KAGVTQTPRYLIKTRGQQVTLSCSPISGHRSVSWYQQTPGQGLQFLFEYFSETQRNKGNFPGRFSGRQFSNSRSEMNVSTLELGDSALYLCASSRTSPDLYEQYFGPGTRLTVT.

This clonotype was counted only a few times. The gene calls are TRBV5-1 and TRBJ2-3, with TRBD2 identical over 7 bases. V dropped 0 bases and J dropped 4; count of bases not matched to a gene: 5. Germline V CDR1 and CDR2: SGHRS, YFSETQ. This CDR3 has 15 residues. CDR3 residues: CASSLALTSADTQYF. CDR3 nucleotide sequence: TGCGCCAGCAGCTTGGCCCTAACTAGCGCAGATACGCAGTATTTT.

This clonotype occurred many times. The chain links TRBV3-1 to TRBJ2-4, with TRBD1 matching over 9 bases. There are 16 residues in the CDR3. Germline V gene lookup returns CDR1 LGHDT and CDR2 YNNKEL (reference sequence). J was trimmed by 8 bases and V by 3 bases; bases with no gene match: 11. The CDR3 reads CASSHLGTGGRHIQYF. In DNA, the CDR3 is TGTGCCAGCAGCCACCTTGGCACAGGGGGCAGGCACATTCAGTACTTC.